Listed below are T cell receptor beta chains from one sample, sequenced in a study of blood T cell repertoires in COVID-19. Clones were sequenced by immunoSEQ multiplex PCR, and TCRdb holds only the in-frame ones, with some missing. Of about 180,000 clones in the sample, roughly 89% were seen once. The sequencing sample was made of peripheral blood. These receptor sequences come from a woman aged 45-65 years with acute or convalescent COVID-19. CDR3s include the opening cysteine and the closing phenylalanine or tryptophan. The D gene is left open where the match is weak. The listing skips clone size in some rows; elsewhere it reads once, few, many or a size class.

D gene	J gene	V gene	clone size	CDR3 DNA	CDR3 protein
NA	TRBJ1-5	TRBV7-2	once	TGTGCCAGCAGCTTAGAAGGGAGTAATCAGCCCCAGCATTTT	CASSLEGSNQPQHF
NA	TRBJ1-5	TRBV6-2/TRBV6-3	once	TGTGCCAGCAGTCTACAGGGTCCAAATCAGCCCCAGCATTTT	CASSLQGPNQPQHF
TRBD1	TRBJ2-1	TRBV7-2	once	TGTGCCAGCAGCCTAGGACAGGGATCATACAATGAGCAGTTCTTC	CASSLGQGSYNEQFF
TRBD1	TRBJ1-2	TRBV5-5	NA	TGTGCCAGCAGCTTGGGACAGGGGGATGGCTACACCTTC	CASSLGQGDGYTF
NA	TRBJ2-3	TRBV7-3	NA	TGTGCCAGCAGCTTAACGCCGGGACTCAGCACAGATACGCAGTATTTT	CASSLTPGLSTDTQYF
TRBD1	TRBJ1-5	TRBV19	NA	TGTGCCAGTAGTATGAGGACAGGGCAAAATCAGCCCCAGCATTTT	CASSMRTGQNQPQHF
TRBD1	TRBJ1-5	TRBV30	NA	TGTGCCTGTCGAGGGACAGGAGGGCCCCAGCATTTT	CACRGTGGPQHF
NA	TRBJ1-1	TRBV6-6	NA	TGTGCCAGCAGTTACTCCCAACTTGAAGCTTTCTTT	CASSYSQLEAFF
NA	TRBJ1-2	TRBV6-5	NA	TGTGCCAGCAGTTACTCCCCGGGAGGGTTTGGCTACACCTTC	CASSYSPGGFGYTF
NA	TRBJ2-7	TRBV11-3	NA	TGTGCCAGCAGCCCGTACTTGTCCTACGAGCAGTACTTC	CASSPYLSYEQYF
NA	TRBJ1-1	TRBV19	NA	TGTGCCAGTAGATCAAGGGGCGGCCCAATGAACACTGAAGCTTTCTTT	CASRSRGGPMNTEAFF
TRBD2	TRBJ2-1	TRBV11-3	NA	TGTGCCAGCAGCTTACTAGCGGGGGGAAAATACAATGAGCAGTTCTTC	CASSLLAGGKYNEQFF
NA	TRBJ2-3	TRBV6-5	NA	TGTGCCAGCAGTTGGAGGGATACGCAGTATTTT	CASSWRDTQYF
TRBD1	TRBJ2-1	TRBV5-1	NA	TGCGCCAGCAGCTTGGGTGGGACAGTCTACAATGAGCAGTTCTTC	CASSLGGTVYNEQFF
TRBD1	TRBJ1-6	TRBV11-2	NA	TGTGCCAGCAGCTGCAAGGTGGGGACAGGGGTACGACCCCTCCACTTT	CASSCKVGTGVRPLHF
NA	TRBJ1-2	TRBV4-3	NA	TGCGCCAGCAGCCAGCAAACGGGGAAACTCTATGGCTACACCTTC	CASSQQTGKLYGYTF
TRBD2	TRBJ2-1	TRBV11-3	NA	TGTGCCAGCAGCCCAATACTAGCGGGGGGGCCCGGTGAGCAGTTCTTC	CASSPILAGGPGEQFF
NA	TRBJ1-2	TRBV30	NA	TGTGCCTGGAGAGGAGGGGGGGGAGTCTATGGCTACACCTTC	CAWRGGGGVYGYTF
NA	TRBJ2-5	TRBV24-1	few	TGTGCCACCAGTGAACATCGTACCCGGGACACTAAGGAGACCCAGTACTTC	CATSEHRTRDTKETQYF
NA	TRBJ2-3	TRBV5-6	once	TGTGCCAGCAGCTTGGGTGGGGACATCCCATCGGCTACGCAGTATTTT	CASSLGGDIPSATQYF
TRBD2	TRBJ2-7	TRBV11-2	NA	TGTGCCAGCGGATTCTGGGGGGGATCGGGACACGAGCAGTACTTC	CASGFWGGSGHEQYF
NA	TRBJ1-5	TRBV21-1	NA	TGTGCTTGCAGGGGCCTTTTCAATAGCAATCAGCCCCAGCATTTT	CACRGLFNSNQPQHF
NA	TRBJ1-1	TRBV5-1	NA	TGCGCCAGCAGCTTACAGGGTAGGAGTGACACTGAAGCTTTCTTT	CASSLQGRSDTEAFF
NA	TRBJ1-5	TRBV19	NA	TGTGCCAGTAGTATCAGGGCCGGCAATCAGCCCCAGCATTTT	CASSIRAGNQPQHF
NA	TRBJ2-3	TRBV9	once	TGTGCCAGCAGCGTAGGGCTAGACCTCACAGATACGCAGTATTTT	CASSVGLDLTDTQYF
NA	TRBJ2-7	TRBV6-4	NA	TGTGCCAGCATCCTAGAAGGCGGGATGGACGAGCAGTACTTC	CASILEGGMDEQYF
TRBD1	TRBJ1-3	TRBV5-3	NA	TGTGCCAGAAGCTTGATTTTCGGGGACAGGCATAGATCCTCTGGAAACACCATATATTTT	CARSLIFGDRHRSSGNTIYF